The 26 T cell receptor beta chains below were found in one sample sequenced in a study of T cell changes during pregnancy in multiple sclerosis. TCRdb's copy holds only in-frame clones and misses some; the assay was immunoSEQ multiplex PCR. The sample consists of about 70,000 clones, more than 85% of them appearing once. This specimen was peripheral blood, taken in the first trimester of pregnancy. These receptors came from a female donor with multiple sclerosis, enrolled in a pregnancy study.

The CDR3 region has the DNA TGTGCCAGCAGTAGGGGACTTACCTACGAGCAGTACTTC. Residues: CASSRGLTYEQYF. V gene TRBV2 combines with J gene TRBJ2-7; perhaps TRBD2 as D (6 bases). Trimming pared 5 bases from V and 2 bases from J, leaving 10 bases between. Per germline, CDR1 SNHLY and CDR2 FYNNEI. The length of the CDR3 is 13 residues.

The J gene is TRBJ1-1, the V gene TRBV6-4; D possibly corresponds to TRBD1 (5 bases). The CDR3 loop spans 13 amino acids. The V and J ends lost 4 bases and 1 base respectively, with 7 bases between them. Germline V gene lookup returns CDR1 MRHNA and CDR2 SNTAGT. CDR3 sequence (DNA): TGTGCCAGCAGTGCCACAGGGAACACTGAAGCTTTCTTT. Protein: CASSATGNTEAFF.

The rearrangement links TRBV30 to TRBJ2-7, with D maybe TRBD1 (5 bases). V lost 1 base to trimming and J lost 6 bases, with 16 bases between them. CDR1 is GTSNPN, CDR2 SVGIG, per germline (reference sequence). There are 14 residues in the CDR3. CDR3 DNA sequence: TGTGCCTGGAGTGGGGGCCCCCAGTTCGCCGAGCAGTACTTC. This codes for CAWSGGPQFAEQYF. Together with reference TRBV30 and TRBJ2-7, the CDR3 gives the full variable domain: SQTIHQWPATLVQPVGSPLSLECTVEGTSNPNLYWYRQAAGRGLQLLFYSVGIGQISSEVPQNLSASRPQDRQFILSSKKLLLSDSGFYLCAWSGGPQFAEQYFGPGTRLTVT.

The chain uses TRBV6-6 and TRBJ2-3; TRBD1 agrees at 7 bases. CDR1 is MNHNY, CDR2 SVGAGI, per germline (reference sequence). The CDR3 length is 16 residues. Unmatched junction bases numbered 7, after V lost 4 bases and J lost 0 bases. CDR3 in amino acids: CASSLRQGTSTDTQYF. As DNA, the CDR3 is TGTGCCAGCAGTTTACGACAGGGCACGAGCACAGATACGCAGTATTTT.

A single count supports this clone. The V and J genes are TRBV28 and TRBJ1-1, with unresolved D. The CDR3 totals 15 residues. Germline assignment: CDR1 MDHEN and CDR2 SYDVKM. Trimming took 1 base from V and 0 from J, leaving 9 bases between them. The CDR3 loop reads CASSLSVDMNTEAFF. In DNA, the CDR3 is TGTGCCAGCAGTTTATCGGTCGACATGAACACTGAAGCTTTCTTT.

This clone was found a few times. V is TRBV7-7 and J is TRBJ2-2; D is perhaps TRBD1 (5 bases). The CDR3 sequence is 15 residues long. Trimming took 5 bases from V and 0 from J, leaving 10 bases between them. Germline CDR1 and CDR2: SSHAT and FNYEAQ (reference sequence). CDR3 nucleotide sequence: TGTGCCAGCAGCCCTAGGACACCGAACACCGGGGAGCTGTTTTTT. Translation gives CASSPRTPNTGELFF.

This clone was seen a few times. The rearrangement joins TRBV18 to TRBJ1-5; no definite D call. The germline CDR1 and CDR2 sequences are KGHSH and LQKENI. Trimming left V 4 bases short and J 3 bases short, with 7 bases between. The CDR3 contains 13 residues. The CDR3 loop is CASSRASNQPQHF. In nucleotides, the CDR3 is TGTGCCAGCTCACGGGCCTCCAATCAGCCCCAGCATTTT.

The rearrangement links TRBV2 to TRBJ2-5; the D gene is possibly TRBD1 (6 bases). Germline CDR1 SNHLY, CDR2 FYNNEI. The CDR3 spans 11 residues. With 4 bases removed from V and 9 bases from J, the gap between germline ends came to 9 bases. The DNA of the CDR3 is TGTGCCAGCAGTGTGAACAGGGCCCAGTACTTC. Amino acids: CASSVNRAQYF.

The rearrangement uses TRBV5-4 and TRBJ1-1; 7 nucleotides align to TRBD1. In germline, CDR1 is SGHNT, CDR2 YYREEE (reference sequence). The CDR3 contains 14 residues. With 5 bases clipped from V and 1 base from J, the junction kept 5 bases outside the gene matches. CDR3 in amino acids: CASSSRGPNTEAFF. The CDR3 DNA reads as TGTGCCAGCAGTTCTAGGGGGCCGAACACTGAAGCTTTCTTT.

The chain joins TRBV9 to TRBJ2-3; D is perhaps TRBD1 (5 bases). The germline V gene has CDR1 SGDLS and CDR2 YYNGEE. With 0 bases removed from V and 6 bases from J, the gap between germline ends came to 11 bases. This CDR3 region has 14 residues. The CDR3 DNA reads TGTGCCAGCAGCGTAGGCTCGTACAGGGATACGCAGTATTTT. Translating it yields CASSVGSYRDTQYF.

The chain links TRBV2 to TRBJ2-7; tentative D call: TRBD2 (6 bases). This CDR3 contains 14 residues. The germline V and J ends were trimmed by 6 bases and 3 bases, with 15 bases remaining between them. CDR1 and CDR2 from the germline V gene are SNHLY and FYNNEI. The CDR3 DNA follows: TGTGCCAGCAGGAAGGAGGAGGGTTTCTACGAGCAGTACTTC. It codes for CASRKEEGFYEQYF.

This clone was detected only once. The CDR3 reads CASSLDRVPNTDTQYF. For the CDR3, the DNA is TGTGCCAGCAGTTTGGACAGGGTCCCTAACACAGATACGCAGTATTTT. The chain links TRBV28 to TRBJ2-3; the match to TRBD1 covers 8 bases. The trim removed 3 bases at V and 2 bases at J, leaving 7 bases unmatched. Germline values: CDR1 MDHEN, CDR2 SYDVKM. The CDR3 is made up of 16 amino acids.

The CDR3 sequence: CASSPPVADTQYF. CDR3 coding DNA: TGTGCCAGCTCACCACCGGTAGCAGATACGCAGTATTTT. The chain is built from TRBV18 and TRBJ2-3, with unresolved D. From germline, CDR1 is KGHSH and CDR2 LQKENI. There are 13 residues in the CDR3. The V end lost 0 bases, the J end lost 4 bases, and 5 bases lay between the germline ends.

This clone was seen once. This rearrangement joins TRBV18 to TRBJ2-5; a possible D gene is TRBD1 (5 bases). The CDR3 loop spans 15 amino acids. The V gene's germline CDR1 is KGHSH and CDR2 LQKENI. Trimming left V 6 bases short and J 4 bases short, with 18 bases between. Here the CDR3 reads CASSPRQDTLETQYF. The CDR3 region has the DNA TGTGCCAGCTCGCCCAGGCAGGACACTCTAGAGACCCAGTACTTC.

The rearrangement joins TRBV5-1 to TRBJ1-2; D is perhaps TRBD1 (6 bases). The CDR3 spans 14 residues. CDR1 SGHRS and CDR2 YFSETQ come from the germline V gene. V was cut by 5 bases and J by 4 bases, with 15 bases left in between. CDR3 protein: CASRPGGDTYGYTF. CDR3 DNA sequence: TGCGCCAGCAGACCTGGGGGGGACACCTATGGCTACACCTTC.

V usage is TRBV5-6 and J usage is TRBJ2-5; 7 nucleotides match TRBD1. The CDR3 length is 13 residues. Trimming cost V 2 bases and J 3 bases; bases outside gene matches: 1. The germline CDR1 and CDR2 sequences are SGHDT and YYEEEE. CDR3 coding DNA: TGTGCCAGCAGCTTAGGACAGGAAGAGACCCAGTACTTC. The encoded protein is CASSLGQEETQYF.

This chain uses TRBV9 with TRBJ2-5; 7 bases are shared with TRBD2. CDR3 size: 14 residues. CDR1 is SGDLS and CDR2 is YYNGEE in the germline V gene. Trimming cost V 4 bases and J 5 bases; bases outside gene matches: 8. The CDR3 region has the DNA TGTGCCAGCAGCCCTTTTGAGGGAGGGGAGACCCAGTACTTC. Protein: CASSPFEGGETQYF. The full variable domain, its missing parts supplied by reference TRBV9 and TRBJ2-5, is DSGVTQTPKHLITATGQRVTLRCSPRSGDLSVYWYQQSLDQGLQFLIQYYNGEERAKGNILERFSAQQFPDLHSELNLSSLELGDSALYFCASSPFEGGETQYFGPGTRLLVL.

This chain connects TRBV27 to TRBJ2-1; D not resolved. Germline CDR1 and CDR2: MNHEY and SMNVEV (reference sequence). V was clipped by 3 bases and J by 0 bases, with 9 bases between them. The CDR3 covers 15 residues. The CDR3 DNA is TGTGCCAGCAGTTTGAGCCCACCCTCCTACAATGAGCAGTTCTTC. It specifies CASSLSPPSYNEQFF.

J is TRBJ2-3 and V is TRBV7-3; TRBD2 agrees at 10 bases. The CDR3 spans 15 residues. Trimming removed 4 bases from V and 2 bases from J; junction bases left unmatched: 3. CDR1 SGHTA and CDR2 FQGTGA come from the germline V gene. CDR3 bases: TGTGCCAGCAGCTCTAGCGGGAGAGACACAGATACGCAGTATTTT. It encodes CASSSSGRDTDTQYF.

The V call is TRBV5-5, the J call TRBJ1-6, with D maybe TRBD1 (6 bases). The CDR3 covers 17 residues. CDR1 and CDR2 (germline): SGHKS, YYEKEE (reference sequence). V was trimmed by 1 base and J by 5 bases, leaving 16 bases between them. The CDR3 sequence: CASSLFGGLSNNSPLHF. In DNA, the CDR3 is TGTGCCAGCAGCTTGTTCGGGGGGCTGTCTAATAATTCACCCCTCCACTTT.

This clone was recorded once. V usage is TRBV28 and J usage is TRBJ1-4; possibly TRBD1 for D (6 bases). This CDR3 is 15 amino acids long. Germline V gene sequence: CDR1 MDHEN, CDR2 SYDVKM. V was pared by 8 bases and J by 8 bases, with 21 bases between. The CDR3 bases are TGTGCCAGCTCCCCCGGAGAGGGCGGGGGCGAAAAACTGTTTTTT. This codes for CASSPGEGGGEKLFF.

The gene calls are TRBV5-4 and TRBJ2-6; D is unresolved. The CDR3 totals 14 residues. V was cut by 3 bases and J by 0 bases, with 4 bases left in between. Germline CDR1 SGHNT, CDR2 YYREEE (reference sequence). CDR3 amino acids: CASSYSSGANVLTF. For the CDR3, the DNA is TGTGCCAGCAGCTACTCCTCTGGGGCCAACGTCCTGACTTTC.

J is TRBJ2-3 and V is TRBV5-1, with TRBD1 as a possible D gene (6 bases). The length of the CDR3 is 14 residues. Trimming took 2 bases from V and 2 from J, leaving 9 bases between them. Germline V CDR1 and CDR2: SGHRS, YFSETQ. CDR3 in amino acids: CASSFDRPTDTQYF. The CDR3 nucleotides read TGCGCCAGCAGCTTCGACAGGCCCACAGATACGCAGTATTTT.

The CDR3 bases are TGTGCCAGCAGCCGAGAAACCGGGACTAGCACAGATACGCAGTATTTT. Its protein is CASSRETGTSTDTQYF. The chain links TRBV4-2 to TRBJ2-3; maybe TRBD2 (6 bases). Trimming shortened V by 4 bases and J by 0 bases, and 14 bases separated the two germline ends. The CDR3 consists of 16 residues. Germline V lookup: CDR1 LGHNA, CDR2 YNFKEQ.

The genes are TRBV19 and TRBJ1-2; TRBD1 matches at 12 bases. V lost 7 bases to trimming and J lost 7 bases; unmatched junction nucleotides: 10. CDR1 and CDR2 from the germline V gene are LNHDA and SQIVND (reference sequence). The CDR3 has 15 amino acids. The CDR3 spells CASNAGTGGLLGYTF. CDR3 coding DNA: TGTGCCAGTAACGCCGGGACAGGGGGCCTTCTTGGCTACACCTTC.

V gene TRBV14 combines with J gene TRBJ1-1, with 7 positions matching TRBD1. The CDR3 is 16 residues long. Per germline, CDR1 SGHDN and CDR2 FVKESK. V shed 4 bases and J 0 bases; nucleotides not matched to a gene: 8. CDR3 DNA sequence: TGTGCCAGCAGCCGCCGACAGGGATCCCTGAACACTGAAGCTTTCTTT. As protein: CASSRRQGSLNTEAFF.